These T cell receptor beta chains were read from a single sample in a study of blood T cell repertoires in COVID-19. Assay: immunoSEQ multiplex PCR; the TCRdb copy retains only in-frame clones and omits some. Among a few hundred thousand clones listed, 70% to 90% were seen once. Specimen: PBMCs or T cells enriched from blood (not recorded which). These receptors were obtained from a woman aged 25-40 years who had recovered from COVID-19. The CDR3 runs from the conserved cysteine through the conserved F or W. A D gene is named only where the DNA matches it firmly. Part of the rows lack a size; the others show once, few, many or a class for expanded clones.

v_call	clone_size	d_call	j_call	cdr3_aa	cdr3_nt
TRBV20-1	.	.	TRBJ2-1	CSAASEEQFF	TGCAGTGCAGCCTCGGAGGAGCAGTTCTTC
TRBV6-2/TRBV6-3	.	.	TRBJ1-2	CASSYMGAGYTF	TGTGCCAGCAGTTACATGGGGGCTGGCTACACCTTC
TRBV7-3	.	TRBD1	TRBJ1-1	CASSLFPPQGARGSTEAFF	TGTGCCAGCAGCTTATTTCCCCCACAGGGGGCGCGAGGAAGCACTGAAGCTTTCTTT
TRBV5-1	.	.	TRBJ2-4	CASAPGAENIQYF	TGCGCCAGTGCCCCAGGGGCGGAAAACATTCAGTACTTC
TRBV3-1/TRBV3-2	many	TRBD1	TRBJ1-1	CASSLRTGGNTEAFF	TGTGCCAGCAGTCTCAGGACAGGGGGGAACACTGAAGCTTTCTTT
TRBV6-5	.	.	TRBJ2-5	CASNLERPVPPQYF	TGTGCCAGCAATCTCGAGAGGCCCGTCCCCCCCCAGTACTTC
TRBV2	once	TRBD1	TRBJ2-7	CASRDRGSEQYF	TGTGCCAGCAGGGACAGGGGAAGCGAGCAGTACTTC
TRBV7-3	few	TRBD1	TRBJ1-2	CASSFNRDRGYTF	TGTGCCAGCAGCTTTAATAGGGACAGGGGCTACACCTTC
TRBV5-1	.	.	TRBJ1-2	CASSLSQAPNYGYTF	TGCGCCAGCAGCTTGTCCCAAGCCCCTAACTATGGCTACACCTTC
TRBV7-9	.	TRBD1	TRBJ1-5	CASSLGTGGSNQPQHF	TGTGCCAGCAGCTTAGGCACAGGGGGCAGCAATCAGCCCCAGCATTTT
TRBV7-9	few	.	TRBJ2-3	CASSFRSTGGTDTQYF	TGTGCCAGCAGCTTCAGGAGCACCGGGGGTACAGATACGCAGTATTTT
TRBV30	.	.	TRBJ1-5	CAWSRQSNQPQHF	TGTGCCTGGAGTAGACAAAGTAATCAGCCCCAGCATTTT
TRBV9	.	TRBD1	TRBJ1-2	CASSLRDRGSYGYTF	TGTGCCAGCAGTCTCAGGGACAGGGGATCCTATGGCTACACCTTC
TRBV10-1	.	.	TRBJ2-3	CASSDILRDTQYF	TGCGCCAGCAGTGATATCCTGAGAGATACGCAGTATTTT
TRBV9	.	TRBD1	TRBJ1-2	CASSARTGMGGYTF	TGTGCCAGCAGCGCCCGGACAGGGATGGGAGGCTACACCTTC
TRBV12-3/TRBV12-4	once	.	TRBJ1-1	CASSLGGPEAFF	TGTGCCAGCAGTTTAGGGGGCCCTGAAGCTTTCTTT
TRBV5-1	.	TRBD2	TRBJ2-3	CASRLAGFTDTQYF	TGCGCCAGCAGATTAGCGGGGTTCACAGATACGCAGTATTTT
TRBV7-9	.	TRBD1	TRBJ1-2	CASSVPTGVSYGYTF	TGTGCCAGCAGCGTCCCGACAGGGGTGAGCTATGGCTACACCTTC
TRBV9	.	TRBD1	TRBJ1-1	CASSVGTGALNTEAFF	TGTGCCAGCAGCGTAGGGACAGGGGCTCTGAACACTGAAGCTTTCTTT
TRBV5-4	.	TRBD2	TRBJ2-3	CASSFTSGGTDTQYF	TGTGCCAGCAGCTTTACTAGCGGGGGGACAGATACGCAGTATTTT
TRBV7-9	.	TRBD2	TRBJ2-1	CASSIPAALAGERNYNEQFF	TGTGCCAGCAGCATTCCTGCGGCACTAGCGGGGGAGCGAAACTACAATGAGCAGTTCTTC
TRBV20-1	.	.	TRBJ1-5	CSASEAGNQPQHF	TGCAGTGCTAGTGAGGCGGGCAATCAGCCCCAGCATTTT
TRBV27	.	.	TRBJ1-4	CASSPSTGRKEKLFF	TGTGCCAGCAGTCCGTCGACAGGTCGAAAAGAAAAACTGTTTTTT
TRBV23-1	.	.	TRBJ1-1	CASSQSKSLNTEAFF	TGCGCCAGCAGTCAATCAAAATCCTTGAACACTGAAGCTTTCTTT
TRBV30	.	.	TRBJ2-1	CAWSGQSYNEQFF	TGTGCCTGGAGTGGACAATCCTACAATGAGCAGTTCTTC
TRBV30	.	.	TRBJ1-5	CAWSSPARGGQPQHF	TGTGCCTGGAGCAGCCCCGCCAGGGGCGGACAGCCCCAGCATTTT
TRBV5-6	.	TRBD1	TRBJ2-2	CASSFTGTGNTGELFF	TGTGCCAGCAGCTTTACCGGGACAGGTAACACCGGGGAGCTGTTTTTT
TRBV30	.	.	TRBJ1-5	CAWSPSGGQPQHF	TGTGCCTGGTCTCCCTCAGGAGGGCAGCCCCAGCATTTT
TRBV15	.	TRBD1	TRBJ1-5	CATSSPGTGELEPQHF	TGTGCCACCAGCAGCCCCGGGACAGGCGAGTTAGAGCCCCAGCATTTT
TRBV7-2	few	TRBD2	TRBJ2-1	CASSLLSGASYNEQFF	TGTGCCAGCAGCTTACTAAGCGGGGCTTCCTACAATGAGCAGTTCTTC